The sequence of this T cell receptor (beta chain) was determined in a study of blood T cell repertoires in COVID-19. Study context: COVID-19 samples, acute and convalescent, were from the United States, Italy and Spain. T cells, B-cell-depleted T cells, or PBMCs supplied cDNA or gDNA.

Authors' methods: For nucleated cells, counts were estimated from reference gene primer amplification. Only in-frame clones appear in the TCRdb table, and some are missing; sequencing was by immunoSEQ multiplex PCR. V and J calls and clone size come straight from that table; D and trimming were deduced from the DNA. Among 150,000 or so clones listed, approximately 83% were seen once. Per the germline V gene, CDR1 is SGHTA and CDR2 is FQGNSA. CDR3 length: 15 residues. Trimming stripped 1 base from V and 1 base from J, with 10 bases between. The V call is TRBV7-2, the J call TRBJ1-1; D is perhaps TRBD1 (6 bases). The specimen sequenced was peripheral blood. The source is an older woman with acute or convalescent COVID-19. The DNA for the CDR3 is TGTGCCAGCAGCTTAGTTTTAGGGGGGAACACTGAAGCTTTCTTT. Translation gives CASSLVLGGNTEAFF.